The clone carrying this T cell receptor beta chain was found many times. The authors amplified TCR beta CDR3 regions, and they did so from RNA transcripts for repertoire sequencing. HTBI primers served in a first-round RT-PCR, which a second-round multiplex PCR followed. TCRdb independently ran MiXCR on the multiplex PCR reads; one entry per CDR3 protein. The table lists some 410,000 distinct CDR3 sequences, around 21% of them singletons. The sample is drawn from a study of Graves' ophthalmopathy and Graves' hyperthyroidism. What was sequenced was peripheral blood. This receptor was taken from a woman in her late teens or twenties with stable Graves' hyperthyroidism.

The CDR3 is CATSGGKGANVLTF. In nucleotides, the CDR3 is TGTGCCACCAGTGGGGGCAAGGGGGCCAACGTCCTGACTTTC. V usage is TRBV24-1 and J usage is TRBJ2-6; the D gene is possibly TRBD1 (5 bases). Germline V CDR1 and CDR2: KGHDR, SFDVKD. The CDR3 totals 14 residues. The ends were cut back, 5 bases at V and 4 bases at J, with 8 bases in the middle.